This is a list of T cell receptor beta chains from one sample in a study of T cell repertoires in cytomegalovirus infection. From the reads, TCRdb called clonotypes with MiXCR, one entry per CDR3 protein. In the table there are roughly 220,000 distinct CDR3 sequences, 35% to 40% of which are singletons. No antigens are known for them. The starting material was CD8+ T cells from cultured PBMCs, obtained from culture after CMV antigen stimulation. Receptors originate from a human donor in good health (CMV status not recorded). Some clones in this sample may be carry-over from other donors' samples. Both conserved end residues are part of each CDR3. Fields, in order: D gene, J gene, clone size, V gene, CDR3 protein, CDR3 DNA. A D gene is named only where the DNA matches it firmly. The size entry is marked missing in some rows and otherwise reads once, few, many or a size class.

d_call: .
j_call: TRBJ2-7
clone_size: few
v_call: TRBV2
cdr3_aa: CASTWDPLYEQYF
cdr3_nt: TGTGCCAGCACTTGGGACCCCCTCTACGAGCAGTACTTC

d_call: TRBD1
j_call: TRBJ2-7
clone_size: many
v_call: TRBV11-2
cdr3_aa: CASSFDRGPYEQYF
cdr3_nt: TGTGCCAGCAGCTTCGACAGGGGTCCCTACGAGCAGTACTTC

d_call: TRBD1
j_call: TRBJ1-6
clone_size: .
v_call: TRBV19
cdr3_aa: CASTGTGINSPLHF
cdr3_nt: TGTGCCAGTACCGGGACAGGGATTAATTCACCCCTCCACTTT

d_call: .
j_call: TRBJ2-2
clone_size: .
v_call: TRBV7-1
cdr3_aa: CASRSIEVRELFF
cdr3_nt: TGTGCCAGTCGGAGTATAGAGGTCCGGGAGCTGTTTTTT

d_call: .
j_call: TRBJ1-6
clone_size: .
v_call: TRBV4-1
cdr3_aa: CASSQGSGFGNSPLHF
cdr3_nt: TGCGCCAGCAGCCAAGGCTCCGGCTTCGGCAATTCACCCCTCCACTTT

d_call: .
j_call: TRBJ2-1
clone_size: .
v_call: TRBV4-1
cdr3_aa: CASSQPRLVRSYNEQFF
cdr3_nt: TGCGCCAGCAGCCAACCCAGACTAGTAAGGTCCTACAATGAGCAGTTCTTC

d_call: .
j_call: TRBJ1-1
clone_size: .
v_call: TRBV7-3
cdr3_aa: CASSFIGHKGRFTVAFF
cdr3_nt: TGTGCCAGCAGCTTCATCGGTCACAAGGGACGGTTCACTGTAGCTTTCTTT

d_call: .
j_call: TRBJ2-7
clone_size: .
v_call: TRBV27
cdr3_aa: CASSPPIRGKALYEQYF
cdr3_nt: TGTGCCAGCAGTCCTCCGATCCGCGGGAAGGCCCTCTACGAGCAGTACTTC

d_call: TRBD2
j_call: TRBJ2-1
clone_size: .
v_call: TRBV29-1
cdr3_aa: CSVEAPGLAGGPPNEQFF
cdr3_nt: TGCAGCGTTGAAGCACCGGGACTAGCGGGAGGGCCTCCGAATGAGCAGTTCTTC

d_call: .
j_call: TRBJ1-1
clone_size: .
v_call: TRBV19
cdr3_aa: CASSIDSLNTEAFF
cdr3_nt: TGTGCCAGTAGTATAGATTCCCTGAACACTGAAGCTTTCTTT

d_call: .
j_call: TRBJ1-5
clone_size: .
v_call: TRBV6-1
cdr3_aa: CASSDLAGAGNQPRHF
cdr3_nt: TGTGCCAGCAGTGATCTGGCGGGGGCAGGCAATCAGCCCCGGCATTTT

d_call: TRBD2
j_call: TRBJ2-1
clone_size: .
v_call: TRBV7-2
cdr3_aa: CASSLKGGRALYNEQFF
cdr3_nt: TGTGCCAGCAGCTTAAAAGGCGGGAGGGCCCTCTACAATGAGCAGTTCTTC

d_call: .
j_call: TRBJ2-3
clone_size: few
v_call: TRBV7-2
cdr3_aa: CASSPDGGRGADTQYF
cdr3_nt: TGTGCCAGCAGCCCTGACGGAGGGCGCGGGGCAGATACGCAGTATTTT

d_call: TRBD1
j_call: TRBJ1-4
clone_size: many
v_call: TRBV7-6
cdr3_aa: CASSPLGTGINEKLFF
cdr3_nt: TGTGCCAGCAGCCCCCTAGGGACAGGGATTAATGAAAAACTGTTTTTT

d_call: TRBD1
j_call: TRBJ1-5
clone_size: .
v_call: TRBV20-1
cdr3_aa: CSARVGGFQPQHF
cdr3_nt: TGCAGTGCTAGAGTAGGGGGCTTTCAGCCCCAGCATTTT

d_call: .
j_call: TRBJ2-6
clone_size: few
v_call: TRBV29-1
cdr3_aa: CSVGSGANVLTF
cdr3_nt: TGCAGCGTTGGCTCTGGGGCCAACGTCCTGACTTTC

d_call: .
j_call: TRBJ2-1
clone_size: .
v_call: TRBV4-1
cdr3_aa: CASSQTTSLDNEQFF
cdr3_nt: TGCGCCAGCAGCCAGACTACCTCGCTGGACAATGAGCAGTTCTTC

d_call: .
j_call: TRBJ2-7
clone_size: few
v_call: TRBV7-8
cdr3_aa: CASNPPDSSSYEQYF
cdr3_nt: TGTGCCAGCAACCCTCCCGACAGTAGCTCCTACGAGCAGTACTTC

d_call: TRBD2
j_call: TRBJ2-7
clone_size: .
v_call: TRBV27
cdr3_aa: CASSLTSADYEQYF
cdr3_nt: TGTGCCAGCAGTCTCACTAGCGCAGACTACGAGCAGTACTTC

d_call: TRBD2
j_call: TRBJ2-5
clone_size: .
v_call: TRBV11-2
cdr3_aa: CASSPTSGRGETQYF
cdr3_nt: TGTGCCAGCAGCCCGACTAGCGGGAGAGGAGAGACCCAGTACTTC

d_call: .
j_call: TRBJ1-1
clone_size: few
v_call: TRBV15
cdr3_aa: CATSRLGPGNTEAFF
cdr3_nt: TGTGCCACCAGCAGACTGGGACCGGGGAACACTGAAGCTTTCTTT

d_call: TRBD1
j_call: TRBJ2-6
clone_size: .
v_call: TRBV7-9
cdr3_aa: CASSAPTGVGANVLTF
cdr3_nt: TGTGCCAGCAGCGCGCCGACAGGGGTAGGGGCCAACGTCCTGACTTTC

d_call: .
j_call: TRBJ1-2
clone_size: .
v_call: TRBV7-4
cdr3_aa: CASSPGMDALIHGYTF
cdr3_nt: TGTGCCAGCAGCCCGGGGATGGATGCTCTAATCCATGGCTACACCTTC

d_call: .
j_call: TRBJ1-5
clone_size: few
v_call: TRBV24-1
cdr3_aa: CATSDLRGQPLPCDNQPQHF
cdr3_nt: TGTGCCACCAGTGATTTGCGTGGACAGCCTCTACCATGTGACAATCAGCCCCAGCATTTT

d_call: .
j_call: TRBJ2-6
clone_size: .
v_call: TRBV12-3/TRBV12-4
cdr3_aa: CASSLATLGSGANVLTF
cdr3_nt: TGTGCCAGCAGTTTAGCGACCTTGGGCTCTGGGGCCAACGTCCTGACTTTC

d_call: .
j_call: TRBJ2-1
clone_size: once
v_call: TRBV7-6
cdr3_aa: CASSATGYNEQFF
cdr3_nt: TGTGCCAGCAGCGCAACAGGATACAATGAGCAGTTCTTC

d_call: .
j_call: TRBJ2-7
clone_size: .
v_call: TRBV7-2
cdr3_aa: CGSSSRGGQSYEQYF
cdr3_nt: TGTGGCAGCAGCTCTAGGGGTGGACAGTCCTACGAGCAGTACTTC

d_call: .
j_call: TRBJ1-1
clone_size: .
v_call: TRBV4-1
cdr3_aa: CASSQVGGSGSEAFF
cdr3_nt: TGCGCCAGCAGCCAAGTCGGGGGGAGTGGTTCTGAAGCTTTCTTT

d_call: .
j_call: TRBJ1-1
clone_size: .
v_call: TRBV6-5
cdr3_aa: CASSSATERTEAFF
cdr3_nt: TGTGCCAGCAGTTCAGCGACGGAGCGCACTGAAGCTTTCTTT

d_call: TRBD2
j_call: TRBJ2-7
clone_size: .
v_call: TRBV7-6
cdr3_aa: CASSTYTSGHSYEQYF
cdr3_nt: TGTGCCAGCAGCACTTACACTAGCGGACACTCCTACGAGCAGTACTTC

d_call: .
j_call: TRBJ1-1
clone_size: many
v_call: TRBV7-2
cdr3_aa: CASSLGRINTEAFF
cdr3_nt: TGTGCCAGCAGCTTGGGCAGGATAAACACTGAAGCTTTCTTT

d_call: .
j_call: TRBJ1-3
clone_size: many
v_call: TRBV7-2
cdr3_aa: CASSPLFGGSGNTIYF
cdr3_nt: TGTGCCAGCAGCCCTCTCTTCGGGGGCTCTGGAAACACCATATATTTT

d_call: TRBD1
j_call: TRBJ2-7
clone_size: .
v_call: TRBV15
cdr3_aa: CATSTWDSLDEQYF
cdr3_nt: TGTGCCACCAGCACCTGGGACAGTCTCGACGAGCAGTACTTC

d_call: .
j_call: TRBJ2-7
clone_size: few
v_call: TRBV27
cdr3_aa: CASSISYRSLHEQYF
cdr3_nt: TGTGCCAGCAGTATCAGTTACAGGTCCCTCCACGAGCAGTACTTC

d_call: TRBD2
j_call: TRBJ2-1
clone_size: .
v_call: TRBV11-2
cdr3_aa: CASSLGRGGVYEQFF
cdr3_nt: TGTGCCAGCAGCCTGGGGCGGGGGGGCGTTTATGAGCAGTTCTTC

d_call: .
j_call: TRBJ1-4
clone_size: .
v_call: TRBV7-9
cdr3_aa: CASSFTEKLFF
cdr3_nt: TGTGCCAGCAGCTTTACCGAAAAACTGTTTTTT

d_call: TRBD1
j_call: TRBJ1-1
clone_size: .
v_call: TRBV28
cdr3_aa: CASSSPFGQGNTEAFF
cdr3_nt: TGTGCCAGCAGTTCCCCTTTCGGACAGGGGAACACTGAAGCTTTCTTT

d_call: .
j_call: TRBJ1-1
clone_size: .
v_call: TRBV6-5
cdr3_aa: CASSYSGDGNTEAFF
cdr3_nt: TGTGCCAGCAGTTACTCAGGGGACGGAAACACTGAAGCTTTCTTT

d_call: .
j_call: TRBJ2-1
clone_size: .
v_call: TRBV6-1
cdr3_aa: CASSEFPRLTYNEQFF
cdr3_nt: TGTGCCAGCAGTGAATTCCCAAGGTTGACCTACAATGAGCAGTTCTTC

d_call: .
j_call: TRBJ2-2
clone_size: few
v_call: TRBV18
cdr3_aa: CASSPPDGPSATGELFF
cdr3_nt: TGTGCCAGCTCACCACCGGACGGGCCCTCGGCCACCGGGGAGCTGTTTTTT

d_call: .
j_call: TRBJ2-3
clone_size: .
v_call: TRBV2
cdr3_aa: CASSDPDRTDTQYF
cdr3_nt: TGTGCCAGCAGTGACCCAGACCGCACAGATACGCAGTATTTT

d_call: .
j_call: TRBJ1-1
clone_size: few
v_call: TRBV27
cdr3_aa: CASSSLRNTEAFF
cdr3_nt: TGTGCCAGCAGCTCCCTCCGTAACACTGAAGCTTTCTTT

d_call: .
j_call: TRBJ2-7
clone_size: many
v_call: TRBV11-1
cdr3_aa: CASSLESDRTYEQYF
cdr3_nt: TGTGCCAGCAGCTTAGAAAGCGACCGAACCTACGAGCAGTACTTC

d_call: TRBD1
j_call: TRBJ1-1
clone_size: .
v_call: TRBV6-6
cdr3_aa: CASRGQGGYTEAFF
cdr3_nt: TGTGCCAGCAGGGGACAGGGGGGTTACACTGAAGCTTTCTTT

d_call: TRBD1
j_call: TRBJ2-7
clone_size: .
v_call: TRBV29-1
cdr3_aa: CSVEIDRVHEQYF
cdr3_nt: TGCAGCGTGGAAATAGACAGGGTCCACGAGCAGTACTTC

d_call: TRBD1
j_call: TRBJ2-5
clone_size: .
v_call: TRBV7-3
cdr3_aa: CASSRTGGEETQYF
cdr3_nt: TGTGCCAGCAGCCGTACAGGGGGAGAAGAGACCCAGTACTTC

d_call: TRBD2
j_call: TRBJ2-4
clone_size: .
v_call: TRBV2
cdr3_aa: CASSEAVPSGIAKNIQYF
cdr3_nt: TGTGCCAGCAGTGAAGCGGTCCCTAGCGGTATAGCCAAAAACATTCAGTACTTC

d_call: .
j_call: TRBJ1-6
clone_size: few
v_call: TRBV19
cdr3_aa: CASSMRATNSPLHF
cdr3_nt: TGTGCCAGTAGTATGAGGGCGACTAATTCACCCCTCCACTTT